The 5 T cell receptor beta chains below all came from one sample that was sequenced in a study of blood T cell repertoires in COVID-19. Profiling relied on immunoSEQ multiplex PCR, and the TCRdb table lists in-frame clones only, not all of them. The sample shows roughly 63,000 clones, 85% to 90% of them seen only once. Sequences were obtained from peripheral blood. These receptors all come from a man between 60 and 70 years old with acute or convalescent COVID-19.

This clone was observed a few times. The chain has TRBV29-1 and TRBJ1-5, with 10 bases identical to TRBD1. There are 14 residues in the CDR3. Per the germline V gene, CDR1 is SQVTM and CDR2 is ANQGSEA. The V segment lost 6 bases and the J segment 4 bases; nucleotides outside the gene matches: 6. The DNA of the CDR3 is TGCAGCGTCGGAGGGGGACAGGGGAATCAGCCCCAGCATTTT. This encodes CSVGGGQGNQPQHF.

The V call is TRBV24-1, the J call TRBJ1-5; D ambiguous. The CDR3 runs to 15 residues. Germline CDR1 and CDR2: KGHDR and SFDVKD. With 3 bases removed from V and 2 bases from J, the gap between germline ends came to 10 bases. The CDR3 loop reads CATSDPRRGNQPQHF. The DNA for the CDR3 is TGTGCCACCAGTGATCCCAGGCGGGGCAATCAGCCCCAGCATTTT.

The chain couples TRBV11-2 to TRBJ1-1, with TRBD1 matching 9 bases. Germline CDR1 reads SGHAT; CDR2 reads FQNNGV. J gave up 4 bases and V 3 bases, and 3 bases lay outside the gene matches. The CDR3 extends over 14 amino acids. DNA for the CDR3: TGTGCCAGCAGCTTGACAGGGGGGGCCACTGAAGCTTTCTTT. It codes for CASSLTGGATEAFF. Supplemented by reference TRBV11-2 and TRBJ1-1, the full variable domain reads EAGVAQSPRYKIIEKRQSVAFWCNPISGHATLYWYQQILGQGPKLLIQFQNNGVVDDSQLPKDRFSAERLKGVDSTLKIQPAKLEDSAVYLCASSLTGGATEAFFGQGTRLTVV.

The chain has TRBV7-2 and TRBJ2-2; TRBD2 aligns across 8 bases. This CDR3 comprises 17 residues. After removal of 5 bases from V and 6 bases from J, the junction contained 14 bases not matched to a gene. The germline CDR1 and CDR2 sequences are SGHTA and FQGNSA. The CDR3 bases are TGTGCCAGCAGCCTTCGGGAACGCGGGAGGAGGGCCGGGGAGCTGTTTTTT. Protein product: CASSLRERGRRAGELFF.

The chain couples TRBV28 to TRBJ1-2; tentatively, D is TRBD1 (6 bases). The germline V gene has CDR1 MDHEN and CDR2 SYDVKM. CDR3 size: 13 residues. V lost 7 bases and J 0 bases, leaving 9 bases between the germline ends. The CDR3 DNA reads as TGTGCCAGCACGACAGGTACTAACTATGGCTACACCTTC. It is translated as CASTTGTNYGYTF.